This is a list of T cell receptor beta chains from one sample in a study of blood T cell repertoires in COVID-19. This table comes from immunoSEQ multiplex PCR, and its TCRdb copy is limited to in-frame clones, with some not included. The sample carries about 220,000 clones, roughly 80% recorded once. Sequenced: peripheral blood. These receptors all come from a human donor in a cohort sampled during active COVID-19. CDR3s include the opening cysteine and the closing phenylalanine or tryptophan. The D gene is left open where the match is weak. Rows may omit the clone size; those that give it use once, few, many or a size class.

clone_size j_call d_call v_call cdr3_nt cdr3_aa
NA TRBJ2-7 TRBD2 TRBV5-4 TGTGCCAGCAGCGCTGGGACTAGCGGGAAGGTCTACGAGCAGTACTTC CASSAGTSGKVYEQYF
NA TRBJ2-5 NA TRBV19 TGTGCCAGTAGTGTTCGCCGGGACTTGCAGACCCAGTACTTC CASSVRRDLQTQYF
NA TRBJ1-5 TRBD1 TRBV10-3 TGTGCCATCAGTGACTCTGACAGGGGGTACCAGCCCCAGCATTTT CAISDSDRGYQPQHF
NA TRBJ2-7 NA TRBV7-2 TGTGCCAGCAGCCTACCGAACTCCTACGAGCAGTACTTC CASSLPNSYEQYF
NA TRBJ1-1 NA TRBV28 TGTGCCAGCAGTTTAGGAGGGACCCTCAACACTGAAGCTTTCTTT CASSLGGTLNTEAFF
NA TRBJ2-7 TRBD1 TRBV28 TGTGCCAGCACTACGGACAGGGGCCCTCCCTATTTTTACGAGCAGTACTTC CASTTDRGPPYFYEQYF
NA TRBJ2-1 NA TRBV7-2 TGTGCCAGCAGCACCGGGACTGGACACTACAATGAGCAGTTCTTC CASSTGTGHYNEQFF
few TRBJ1-4 TRBD1 TRBV7-9 TGTGCCAGCAGCTTGGGGACAGGTCCAACTAATGAAAAACTGTTTTTT CASSLGTGPTNEKLFF
NA TRBJ2-7 TRBD2 TRBV29-1 TGCAGCGTTAGAAAGGGAGCGGGAGTATACGAGCAGTACTTC CSVRKGAGVYEQYF
NA TRBJ2-7 TRBD2 TRBV7-9 TGTGCCAGCAGCTCCCGACTAGCGGGAGATGACGAGCAGTACTTC CASSSRLAGDDEQYF
NA TRBJ2-5 TRBD1 TRBV24-1 TGTGCCACCAGTGAAACAGGGGGCCAAGAGACCCAGTACTTC CATSETGGQETQYF
NA TRBJ2-2 NA TRBV24-1 TGTGCCACCAGTTCGACAGGCACGAACACCGGGGAGCTGTTTTTT CATSSTGTNTGELFF
NA TRBJ2-1 TRBD2 TRBV9 TGTGCCAGCAGCGTAGTAAGCGGGGTATACAATGAGCAGTTCTTC CASSVVSGVYNEQFF
NA TRBJ2-2 TRBD1 TRBV6-5 TGTGCCACGGGGACAGGGGCGAACACCGGGGAGCTGTTTTTT CATGTGANTGELFF
few TRBJ2-7 NA TRBV7-4 TGTGCCAGCAGCACTCGGACACCGGACTCCTACGAGCAGTACTTC CASSTRTPDSYEQYF
NA TRBJ2-2 TRBD1 TRBV4-2 TGTGCCAGCAGCTATACACAGGGGTCCGGGGAGCTGTTTTTT CASSYTQGSGELFF
NA TRBJ2-6 NA TRBV3-1/TRBV3-2 TGTGCCAGCAGCCTCCGAATGCATGGTAGCTCTGGGGCCAACGTCCTGACTTTC CASSLRMHGSSGANVLTF
once TRBJ2-7 NA TRBV5-8 TGTGCCAGCAGCACCCGACAGATGTCCTACGAGCAGTACTTC CASSTRQMSYEQYF
NA TRBJ1-2 NA TRBV5-6 TGTGCCAGCAGACAGGACAGTCGCTATGGCTACACCTTC CASRQDSRYGYTF
NA TRBJ2-1 NA TRBV11-3 TGTGCCAGCAGCTTAGGCTCTGGAGGCGAGCAGTTCTTC CASSLGSGGEQFF
NA TRBJ1-5 TRBD1 TRBV5-8 TGTGCCAGCAGCTCCACAGGGGCCATGAGACAGCCCCAGCATTTT CASSSTGAMRQPQHF
NA TRBJ1-2 TRBD1 TRBV4-3 TGCGCCAGCAGCCAAGGGACAGGGGGAGCGGCTAACTATGGCTACACCTTC CASSQGTGGAANYGYTF